These T cell receptor beta chains were read from a single sample in a study of T cell responses to AZD1222 COVID-19 vaccine. Profiling relied on immunoSEQ multiplex PCR, and the TCRdb table lists in-frame clones only, not all of them. Of some 96,000 clones in the sample, roughly 90% were seen once. The sample consisted of peripheral blood, taken 28 days after the second AZD1222 dose. The receptors originated from an adult who received the AZD1222 COVID-19 vaccine. CDR3s include the opening cysteine and the closing phenylalanine or tryptophan. D genes are given only for firm matches. Size tells how often a clone was seen (once, few, many) or the class of an expanded clone, and some rows leave it out.

NA	TRBV28	TRBJ1-4	NA	CAIGEPSNEKLFF	TGTGCCATAGGAGAGCCCTCTAATGAAAAACTGTTTTTT
NA	TRBV9	TRBJ2-7	NA	CASSGSGANYEQYF	TGTGCCAGCAGCGGGTCGGGTGCCAACTACGAGCAGTACTTC
NA	TRBV10-3	TRBJ1-2	NA	CAISDRDKGEANYGYTF	TGTGCCATCAGTGACCGAGACAAGGGGGAGGCTAACTATGGCTACACCTTC
NA	TRBV19	TRBJ2-5	TRBD1	CASSWTGVQETQYF	TGTGCCAGTAGTTGGACAGGAGTCCAAGAGACCCAGTACTTC
NA	TRBV28	TRBJ1-1	TRBD1	CASREQGASEAFF	TGTGCCAGCAGGGAACAGGGGGCTTCTGAAGCTTTCTTT
NA	TRBV27	TRBJ2-2	NA	CASSNTGELFF	TGTGCCAGCTCGAACACCGGGGAGCTGTTTTTT
few	TRBV3-1/TRBV3-2	TRBJ2-7	NA	CASSQGPYEQYF	TGTGCCAGCAGCCAAGGCCCCTACGAGCAGTACTTC
NA	TRBV7-3	TRBJ2-3	NA	CASSPRDSGDTQYF	TGTGCCAGCAGCCCCCGGGACTCTGGAGATACGCAGTATTTT
few	TRBV5-1	TRBJ1-1	NA	CASSLETLGTEAFF	TGCGCCAGCAGCTTAGAGACCCTTGGCACTGAAGCTTTCTTT
NA	TRBV9	TRBJ1-2	NA	CASSAFDRYYGYTF	TGTGCCAGCAGCGCCTTTGACAGATACTATGGCTACACCTTC
NA	TRBV7-2	TRBJ2-7	NA	CASSLAAGSGEQYF	TGTGCCAGCAGCTTAGCGGCTGGAAGCGGCGAGCAGTACTTC
NA	TRBV30	TRBJ2-7	NA	CAWSLGQWAQYF	TGTGCCTGGAGCCTTGGACAGTGGGCGCAGTACTTC
once	TRBV29-1	TRBJ2-3	TRBD1	CSGLPGTGGWGTQYF	TGCAGCGGACTCCCCGGGACAGGGGGCTGGGGTACGCAGTATTTT
NA	TRBV10-3	TRBJ1-5	NA	CAISESGGGNQPQHF	TGTGCCATCAGTGAGTCAGGGGGGGGCAATCAGCCCCAGCATTTT
NA	TRBV29-1	TRBJ2-1	TRBD1	CSVRDRANGEQFF	TGCAGCGTTCGGGACAGGGCTAATGGGGAGCAGTTCTTC
NA	TRBV11-2	TRBJ2-7	NA	CASSLVQGSHEQYF	TGTGCCAGCAGCTTAGTCCAGGGGTCCCACGAGCAGTACTTC
NA	TRBV5-4	TRBJ2-7	NA	CASSRGDSSYEQYF	TGTGCCAGCAGCCGCGGGGACAGCTCCTACGAGCAGTACTTC
NA	TRBV18	TRBJ1-4	NA	CASSLGRFNEKLFF	TGTGCCAGCTCCCTGGGACGGTTTAATGAAAAACTGTTTTTT
NA	TRBV5-1	TRBJ1-4	TRBD1	CASSPLGTGDLNEKLFF	TGCGCCAGCAGCCCCCTTGGGACAGGGGACCTTAATGAAAAACTGTTTTTT
NA	TRBV5-4	TRBJ2-5	TRBD1	CASSPGQRKETQYF	TGTGCCAGCAGCCCGGGACAGAGAAAAGAGACCCAGTACTTC
NA	TRBV28	TRBJ2-2	TRBD1	CASSLGQGFLGPNTGELFF	TGTGCCAGCAGTTTAGGACAGGGTTTCCTGGGACCGAACACCGGGGAGCTGTTTTTT
NA	TRBV7-9	TRBJ2-7	NA	CASSQPNEVGPYEQYF	TGTGCCAGCAGCCAACCTAACGAGGTAGGACCCTACGAGCAGTACTTC
NA	TRBV29-1	TRBJ1-1	NA	CSIQGGGQLMNTEAFF	TGCAGCATCCAAGGGGGGGGGCAATTGATGAACACTGAAGCTTTCTTT
NA	TRBV10-1	TRBJ2-2	NA	CASSEPGLTGGTGELFF	TGCGCCAGCAGTGAGCCCGGACTGACCGGTGGCACCGGGGAGCTGTTTTTT
NA	TRBV18	TRBJ2-2	NA	CASSPDLQGTGELFF	TGTGCCAGCTCACCGGATCTACAGGGTACCGGGGAGCTGTTTTTT
NA	TRBV5-1	TRBJ1-2	TRBD1	CASSLDRVYGYTF	TGCGCCAGCAGCCTGGACAGGGTGTATGGCTACACCTTC
NA	TRBV7-9	TRBJ1-1	NA	CASTYGGMDTEAFF	TGTGCCAGCACTTACGGGGGTATGGACACTGAAGCTTTCTTT
NA	TRBV28	TRBJ2-1	NA	CASSMFSSPWGEQFF	TGTGCCAGCAGTATGTTTAGCTCACCGTGGGGTGAGCAGTTCTTC
few	TRBV7-3	TRBJ2-1	NA	CASSLSGTPNAEQFF	TGTGCCAGCAGCCTTTCGGGCACCCCGAATGCGGAGCAGTTCTTC
NA	TRBV7-3	TRBJ1-2	NA	CASSLLGVGYGYTF	TGTGCCAGCAGCCTGCTCGGGGTCGGATATGGCTACACCTTC
once	TRBV10-2	TRBJ2-7	NA	CASSGAGIKSVEQYF	TGCGCCAGCAGTGGGGCGGGAATAAAGTCGGTCGAGCAGTACTTC